Presented here are 24 T cell receptor beta chains from one specimen sequenced in a study of early T cells in non-severe SARS-CoV-2 infection. TCRdb re-analysed the 5' RACE reads in MiXCR, keeping a single row per CDR3 protein. The sample includes 53,000 or so distinct CDR3 sequences, approximately 12% of them seen just once. Material: whole blood, obtained at baseline. Source of these receptors: an adult who was a healthcare worker with PCR-confirmed SARS-CoV-2 infection or an uninfected control (not recorded which).

This clonotype showed up many times. V gene TRBV6-6 combines with J gene TRBJ2-2, with D maybe TRBD1 (6 bases). V lost 0 bases and J 2 bases, leaving 13 bases between the germline ends. This CDR3 spans 17 amino acids. Germline lookup yields CDR1 MNHNY and CDR2 SVGAGI (reference sequence). The CDR3 DNA is TGTGCCAGCAGTTACTCGAAGACAGGCGGAAACACCGGGGAGCTGTTTTTT. Its protein product is CASSYSKTGGNTGELFF.

The chain uses TRBV4-2 and TRBJ1-5; no clear D. Trimming removed 1 base at V and 0 bases at J, with 7 bases between. This CDR3 region has 15 residues. Per germline, CDR1 LGHNA and CDR2 YNFKEQ. CDR3 region: CASSQGGGSNQPQHF. The CDR3 DNA sequence: TGTGCCAGCAGCCAAGGAGGCGGTAGCAATCAGCCCCAGCATTTT.

This clonotype turned up a few times. The chain links TRBV19 to TRBJ2-3; TRBD1 agrees at 7 bases. The CDR3 sequence is 15 residues long. The germline V gene encodes CDR1 LNHDA and CDR2 SQIVND (reference sequence). V shed 6 bases, J shed 5 bases, and the junction held 11 bases outside the gene matches. The CDR3: CASSVQGVNGDTQYF. CDR3 nucleotides: TGTGCCAGTAGCGTCCAGGGGGTCAATGGAGATACGCAGTATTTT. The variable domain in full, with the rest retrieved from reference TRBV19 and TRBJ2-3, is DGGITQSPKYLFRKEGQNVTLSCEQNLNHDAMYWYRQDPGQGLRLIYYSQIVNDFQKGDIAEGYSVSREKKESFPLTVTSAQKNPTAFYLCASSVQGVNGDTQYFGPGTRLTVL.

This clonotype was counted ten times or more. DNA for the CDR3: TGTGCCAGCAGCTTATCTGCGGGAGTTGGTCCCAATGAGCAGTTCTTC. Encoded protein: CASSLSAGVGPNEQFF. The rearrangement uses TRBV7-2 and TRBJ2-1; 7 bases fit TRBD2. This CDR3 region has 16 residues. V was clipped by 2 bases and J by 6 bases; unmatched bases: 10. The germline gives CDR1 SGHTA, CDR2 FQGNSA.

This clonotype was detected a few times. This chain links TRBV6-2 or TRBV6-3 with TRBJ2-4; D might be TRBD2 (5 bases). The V gene lost 3 bases and the J gene lost 9 bases, with 12 bases spanning the gap. The germline V gene has CDR1 MNHEY and CDR2 SVGEGT. The CDR3 spans 13 residues. CDR3 nucleotides: TGTGCCAGCAGTTATTCCGGGAATCCCATTCAGTACTTC. Residues: CASSYSGNPIQYF.

This clonotype was observed at least ten times. V gene TRBV6-5 combines with J gene TRBJ2-2; 9 bases fit TRBD2. Per germline, CDR1 MNHEY and CDR2 SVGAGI. The CDR3 length is 15 residues. The ends lost 5 bases at V and 4 bases at J; junction bases unmatched: 5. CDR3 residues: CASSPGLATTGELFF. CDR3 in DNA: TGTGCCAGCAGTCCGGGACTAGCTACCACCGGGGAGCTGTTTTTT.

The J gene is TRBJ2-7, the V gene TRBV27; no clear D. There are 15 residues in the CDR3. Germline V gene sequence: CDR1 MNHEY, CDR2 SMNVEV (reference sequence). The V end was cut by 2 bases, the J end by 2 bases, with 13 bases between. In nucleotides, the CDR3 is TGTGCCAGCAGTTTAGGAACGACGACCCCCTACGAGCAGTACTTC. As protein: CASSLGTTTPYEQYF.

This clonotype was recorded many times. This chain links TRBV20-1 with TRBJ2-7; TRBD1 agrees at 7 bases. The V gene's germline CDR1 is DFQATT and CDR2 SNEGSKA (reference sequence). V shed 6 bases, J shed 3 bases, and the junction held 8 bases outside the gene matches. The CDR3 loop spans 13 amino acids. CDR3 amino acids: CSASGGQSYEQYF. CDR3 nucleotide sequence: TGCAGTGCCTCTGGGGGACAGAGCTACGAGCAGTACTTC.

This clonotype occurred a few times. This rearrangement joins TRBV5-1 to TRBJ2-1; perhaps TRBD1 as D (5 bases). The CDR3 contains 12 residues. Trimming stripped 0 bases from V and 8 bases from J, with 6 bases between. Germline CDR1 and CDR2: SGHRS and YFSETQ. The CDR3 reads CASSLVGDEQFF. CDR3 DNA: TGCGCCAGCAGCTTGGTAGGGGATGAGCAGTTCTTC.

The chain combines TRBV6-2 or TRBV6-3 with TRBJ2-1, with 12 nucleotides matching TRBD2. The CDR3 runs 21 residues. The germline gives CDR1 MNHEY, CDR2 SVGEGT. Germline trimming cut 1 base from V and 1 base from J; bases unmatched to any gene: 14. The CDR3 loop is CASSYFLRLAGVVNSYNEQFF. The CDR3 DNA reads TGTGCCAGCAGTTACTTTTTACGACTAGCGGGAGTTGTGAATTCCTACAATGAGCAGTTCTTC.

In its sample, this clonotype was seen a few times. The chain uses TRBV28 and TRBJ2-4; a possible D gene is TRBD1 (6 bases). The CDR3 totals 14 residues. Trimming pared 3 bases from V and 1 base from J, leaving 7 bases between. Looked up from germline, CDR1 is MDHEN and CDR2 is SYDVKM. CDR3 DNA: TGTGCCAGCAGTTTCAGGGGTGCCAAAAACATTCAGTACTTC. Protein sequence: CASSFRGAKNIQYF. The full variable domain, with the rest looked up from reference TRBV28 and TRBJ2-4, is DVKVTQSSRYLVKRTGEKVFLECVQDMDHENMFWYRQDPGLGLRLIYFSYDVKMKEKGDIPEGYSVSREKKERFSLILESASTNQTSMYLCASSFRGAKNIQYFGAGTRLSVL.

The table lists this clonotype with many counts. The chain employs TRBV25-1 and TRBJ2-7, with D perhaps TRBD2 (5 bases). Germline CDR1 MGHDK, CDR2 SYGVNS. CDR3 length: 15 amino acids. The ends were cut back, 2 bases at V and 7 bases at J, with 18 bases in the middle. The CDR3 spells CASSEERVGIWEQYF. The CDR3 coding sequence is TGTGCCAGCAGTGAAGAGAGGGTGGGGATCTGGGAGCAGTACTTC.

V is TRBV9 and J is TRBJ1-1; possible D gene TRBD1, 6 bases. The CDR3 length is 15 residues. Trimming removed 4 bases at V and 3 bases at J, with 16 bases between. The V gene's germline CDR1 is SGDLS and CDR2 YYNGEE. The CDR3 sequence is CASSPRQVLHTEAFF. The CDR3 nucleotides read TGTGCCAGCAGCCCTCGACAGGTGCTGCACACTGAAGCTTTCTTT.

This clonotype has only a few counts. The CDR3 DNA reads TGTGCCATCCGGGGGGACGGACGATATACGCAGTATTTT. Its protein is CAIRGDGRYTQYF. V gene TRBV10-3 combines with J gene TRBJ2-3, with 7 nucleotides matching TRBD2. This CDR3 region has 13 residues. Per germline, CDR1 ENHRY and CDR2 SYGVKD. Losses at the gene ends were 8 bases for V and 7 bases for J; bases not matched to a gene: 9.

This clonotype qualifies as medium-sized. This rearrangement joins TRBV7-2 to TRBJ1-2, with TRBD1 matching over 8 bases. CDR1 is SGHTA, CDR2 FQGNSA, per germline. This CDR3 is 15 amino acids long. Losses at the gene ends were 5 bases for V and 6 bases for J; bases not matched to a gene: 11. Written as DNA, the CDR3 is TGTGCCAGCAGCAGGACGACAGGGGCCGTGGATGGCTACACCTTC. Its translation is CASSRTTGAVDGYTF.

This clonotype was recorded a few times. CDR3 sequence reads: CASSLPNIHSYEQYF. Here the CDR3 DNA reads TGTGCCAGCTCACTTCCAAATATACATTCCTACGAGCAGTACTTC. The chain joins TRBV18 to TRBJ2-7, with unresolved D. This CDR3 has 15 residues. In germline, CDR1 is KGHSH, CDR2 LQKENI. V lost 4 bases to trimming and J lost 1 base, with 14 bases between them.

The chain joins TRBV5-1 to TRBJ1-2, with unresolved D. Trimming left V 0 bases short and J 7 bases short, with 7 bases between. The CDR3 sequence is 12 residues long. CDR1 is SGHRS and CDR2 is YFSETQ in the germline V gene. CDR3: CASSLDQLGYTF. In nucleotides, the CDR3 is TGCGCCAGCAGCTTGGATCAGCTTGGCTACACCTTC.

The table lists this clonotype with a few counts. V usage is TRBV11-2 and J usage is TRBJ2-7; D ambiguous. The length of the CDR3 is 13 residues. Trimming stripped 3 bases from V and 1 base from J, with 7 bases between. Germline V gives CDR1 SGHAT, CDR2 FQNNGV. CDR3 nucleotides: TGTGCCAGCAGCTTCGACGGATCCTACGAGCAGTACTTC. Translating gives CASSFDGSYEQYF.

The chain links TRBV12-3 or TRBV12-4 to TRBJ2-2; 9 bases are a match to TRBD1. This CDR3 contains 14 residues. Losses at the gene ends were 6 bases for V and 7 bases for J; bases not matched to a gene: 6. The CDR3 spells CASRLTTGGGELFF. In nucleotides, the CDR3 is TGTGCCAGCAGGTTAACGACAGGGGGCGGGGAGCTGTTTTTT.

This clonotype was observed a few times. The rearrangement joins TRBV2 to TRBJ1-5; D ambiguous. This CDR3 contains 13 residues. The germline V and J ends were trimmed by 7 bases and 3 bases, with 10 bases remaining between them. CDR1 SNHLY and CDR2 FYNNEI come from the germline V gene. The CDR3 here is CASKGQDNQPQHF. In DNA form, the CDR3 reads TGTGCCAGCAAAGGGCAGGACAATCAGCCCCAGCATTTT.

This clonotype appeared a few times. The chain couples TRBV12-3 or TRBV12-4 to TRBJ2-1; D is unclear. The length of the CDR3 is 12 residues. Trimming took off 7 bases at V and 7 bases at J, with 11 bases between the two ends. As DNA, the CDR3 is TGTGCCAGCACCCGAGTTGGGAATGAGCAGTTCTTC. As protein: CASTRVGNEQFF.

CDR3 sequence reads: CASSSADRANYGYTF. The CDR3 DNA follows: TGTGCCAGCAGCTCGGCGGACAGAGCTAACTATGGCTACACCTTC. This chain uses TRBV5-4 with TRBJ1-2; D possibly corresponds to TRBD1 (6 bases). There are 15 residues in the CDR3. Germline-derived CDR1 and CDR2 are SGHNT and YYREEE (reference sequence). V lost 3 bases to trimming and J lost 0 bases, with 12 bases between them.

This clonotype was counted a few times. V usage is TRBV5-1 and J usage is TRBJ1-1; 7 positions match TRBD1. CDR1 and CDR2 (germline): SGHRS, YFSETQ. The V gene end was trimmed by 0 bases and the J gene end by 0 bases; junction bases not matched to a gene: 5. The CDR3 consists of 16 residues. CDR3 nucleotides: TGCGCCAGCAGCTTGGAGGACAGGCCTATGAACACTGAAGCTTTCTTT. Translation gives CASSLEDRPMNTEAFF.

V usage is TRBV2 and J usage is TRBJ2-7, with 9 nucleotides matching TRBD2. V lost 6 bases to trimming and J lost 1 base; unmatched junction nucleotides: 4. The CDR3 contains 14 residues. The germline gives CDR1 SNHLY, CDR2 FYNNEI. The DNA for the CDR3 is TGTGCCAGCAGACAGACTAGCGGTTCCTACGAGCAGTACTTC. Its translation: CASRQTSGSYEQYF. Full variable domain (remainder filled in from reference TRBV2 and TRBJ2-7): EPEVTQTPSHQVTQMGQEVILRCVPISNHLYFYWYRQILGQKVEFLVSFYNNEISEKSEIFDDQFSVERPDGSNFTLKIRSTKLEDSAMYFCASRQTSGSYEQYFGPGTRLTVT.